The 22 T cell receptor beta chains reported below all come from one sample, sequenced in a study of blood T cell repertoires in COVID-19. Generated by immunoSEQ multiplex PCR, the TCRdb table keeps only in-frame clones and is missing some. Among about 81,000 clones listed, roughly 88% were seen once. The sample comprised peripheral blood. The receptor source for this set is a human donor in a cohort sampled during active COVID-19.

The chain links TRBV19 to TRBJ1-2; the D is unclear. The germline CDR1 and CDR2 sequences are LNHDA and SQIVND (reference sequence). Trimming took off 3 bases at V and 4 bases at J, with 12 bases between the two ends. The CDR3 has 14 residues. CDR3 sequence: CASSMNTHIYGYTF. The DNA of the CDR3 is TGTGCCAGTAGTATGAACACCCACATCTATGGCTACACCTTC.

V usage is TRBV5-4 and J usage is TRBJ1-1, with 8 bases identical to TRBD1. Germline V gene lookup returns CDR1 SGHNT and CDR2 YYREEE (reference sequence). J was trimmed by 3 bases and V by 4 bases; bases with no gene match: 8. The CDR3 runs 15 residues. CDR3 region: CASSATGTGDTEAFF. CDR3 coding DNA: TGTGCCAGCAGCGCAACCGGGACAGGAGACACTGAAGCTTTCTTT.

The chain couples TRBV7-2 to TRBJ2-5; TRBD1 matches 10 bases. Germline values: CDR1 SGHTA, CDR2 FQGNSA. The CDR3 loop spans 15 amino acids. V was pared by 5 bases and J by 2 bases, with 5 bases of the junction left unmatched. The CDR3 region is CASSPRTGGQETQYF. The CDR3 DNA sequence: TGTGCCAGCAGCCCGAGGACAGGGGGGCAAGAGACCCAGTACTTC.

The V call is TRBV2, the J call TRBJ1-6; the match to TRBD1 covers 9 bases. Looked up from germline, CDR1 is SNHLY and CDR2 is FYNNEI. CDR3 size: 14 residues. With 2 bases clipped from V and 9 bases from J, the junction kept 2 bases outside the gene matches. In DNA form, the CDR3 reads TGTGCCAGCAGTGAACAGGACAGGGGTTCACCCCTCCACTTT. This codes for CASSEQDRGSPLHF. The entire variable domain, with the rest obtained from reference TRBV2 and TRBJ1-6, is as follows: EPEVTQTPSHQVTQMGQEVILRCVPISNHLYFYWYRQILGQKVEFLVSFYNNEISEKSEIFDDQFSVERPDGSNFTLKIRSTKLEDSAMYFCASSEQDRGSPLHFGNGTRLTVT.

DNA for the CDR3: TGTGCCAGCAGCGCTCTACCTTATTCACCCCTCCACTTT. It specifies CASSALPYSPLHF. This chain connects TRBV5-4 to TRBJ1-6; D unclear. The CDR3 contains 13 residues. The V and J ends lost 4 bases and 8 bases respectively, with 10 bases between them. Germline CDR1 is SGHNT and CDR2 is YYREEE (reference sequence).

V gene TRBV9 combines with J gene TRBJ2-3; 8 nucleotides line up with TRBD2. V lost 0 bases to trimming and J lost 3 bases; unmatched junction nucleotides: 9. The CDR3 extends over 17 amino acids. CDR1 is SGDLS, CDR2 YYNGEE, per germline. CDR3 amino acids: CASSVEGELAVTDTQYF. The CDR3 DNA is TGTGCCAGCAGCGTAGAGGGAGAACTAGCGGTTACAGATACGCAGTATTTT. The complete variable domain, with remaining parts taken from reference TRBV9 and TRBJ2-3, reads DSGVTQTPKHLITATGQRVTLRCSPRSGDLSVYWYQQSLDQGLQFLIQYYNGEERAKGNILERFSAQQFPDLHSELNLSSLELGDSALYFCASSVEGELAVTDTQYFGPGTRLTVL.

This chain connects TRBV10-1 to TRBJ2-7; 7 nucleotides line up with TRBD1. The junction had 9 bases not matched to a gene; V was cut back by 6 bases and J by 7 bases. Germline assignment: CDR1 WNHNN and CDR2 SYGVQD (reference sequence). The CDR3 extends over 13 amino acids. The CDR3 region has the DNA TGCGCCAGCAGGGGGGACAGCCTCTATGAGCAGTACTTC. Its protein is CASRGDSLYEQYF.

V is TRBV28 and J is TRBJ1-2, with 10 bases aligning to TRBD1. V was clipped by 5 bases and J by 4 bases; unmatched bases: 10. The CDR3 is 16 residues long. Per germline, CDR1 MDHEN and CDR2 SYDVKM. This CDR3 is CASSLGPGQGVYGYTF. As DNA, the CDR3 is TGTGCCAGCAGTCTCGGTCCCGGACAGGGGGTCTATGGCTACACCTTC.

The rearrangement uses TRBV30 and TRBJ2-2, with 7 bases aligning to TRBD1. Germline V gene data show CDR1 as GTSNPN and CDR2 as SVGIG (reference sequence). This CDR3 spans 15 amino acids. V dropped 0 bases and J dropped 6; count of bases not matched to a gene: 7. The CDR3 here is CAWSVGAGGSGELFF. DNA of the CDR3: TGTGCCTGGAGTGTAGGGGCAGGGGGATCCGGGGAGCTGTTTTTT.

The V and J genes are TRBV5-5 and TRBJ2-3; a weak D match, TRBD2 (6 bases). The CDR3 is made up of 15 amino acids. Germline V lookup: CDR1 SGHKS, CDR2 YYEKEE (reference sequence). Deletions cut 4 bases from V and 3 bases from J, with 15 bases between. DNA of the CDR3: TGTGCCAGCAGCCCGAGCCTCGGGGGAACAGATACGCAGTATTTT. It encodes CASSPSLGGTDTQYF.

The V gene is TRBV29-1, the J gene TRBJ1-2; D is undetermined. CDR1 SQVTM and CDR2 ANQGSEA come from the germline V gene. Trimming left V 2 bases short and J 3 bases short, with 13 bases between. There are 14 residues in the CDR3. In DNA form, the CDR3 reads TGCAGCGTTGAATCGATAGGGAGCTACTATGGCTACACCTTC. It encodes CSVESIGSYYGYTF.

The V call is TRBV6-2 or TRBV6-3, the J call TRBJ1-2; D is perhaps TRBD1 (6 bases). Between the trimmed V and J ends, which lost 4 bases and 5 bases, there was a span of 11 bases. Germline assignment: CDR1 MNHEY and CDR2 SVGEGT. The CDR3 covers 13 residues. CDR3 amino acids: CASSSLGAYGYTF. In DNA form, the CDR3 reads TGTGCCAGCAGTTCCCTGGGGGCGTATGGCTACACCTTC.

The rearrangement links TRBV19 to TRBJ2-1; 8 positions match TRBD2. The V segment lost 3 bases and the J segment 2 bases; nucleotides outside the gene matches: 12. The CDR3 is made up of 18 amino acids. The germline CDR1 and CDR2 sequences are LNHDA and SQIVND (reference sequence). The CDR3 nucleotides read TGTGCCAGTAGTATCCTAGCGGGTAAATATACCCCCTACAATGAGCAGTTCTTC. Amino acids: CASSILAGKYTPYNEQFF.

The V and J genes are TRBV9 and TRBJ1-6; possible D gene TRBD1, 6 bases. Germline V gene sequence: CDR1 SGDLS, CDR2 YYNGEE. Deletions cut 5 bases from V and 9 bases from J, with 15 bases between. This CDR3 comprises 14 residues. The CDR3 sequence is CASSATGSGSPLHF. CDR3 nucleotide sequence: TGTGCCAGCAGTGCTACAGGGTCGGGTTCACCCCTCCACTTT. Full variable domain (rest looked up from reference TRBV9 and TRBJ1-6): DSGVTQTPKHLITATGQRVTLRCSPRSGDLSVYWYQQSLDQGLQFLIQYYNGEERAKGNILERFSAQQFPDLHSELNLSSLELGDSALYFCASSATGSGSPLHFGNGTRLTVT.

This clone has just one count. This rearrangement joins TRBV10-2 to TRBJ1-1, with a possible D match to TRBD1 (6 bases). Trimming cost V 2 bases and J 0 bases, with 16 bases left between them. This CDR3 spans 17 amino acids. Germline V gene lookup returns CDR1 WSHSY and CDR2 SAAADI. CDR3 amino acids: CASSEGGARSMNTEAFF. The CDR3 nucleotides read TGCGCCAGCAGTGAGGGGGGGGCTAGGTCCATGAACACTGAAGCTTTCTTT.

This clone was seen only a few times. This chain uses TRBV6-5 with TRBJ1-6; tentatively, D is TRBD1 (6 bases). Trimming shortened V by 0 bases and J by 7 bases, and 10 bases separated the two germline ends. The germline CDR1 and CDR2 sequences are MNHEY and SVGAGI. This CDR3 has 15 amino acids. In DNA, the CDR3 is TGTGCCAGCAGTTACTCGAAGGGGGGGAATTCACCCCTCCACTTT. Amino acid sequence: CASSYSKGGNSPLHF.

The chain carries TRBV6-5 and TRBJ1-1; TRBD1 agrees at 9 bases. The CDR3 sequence is 15 residues long. CDR1 and CDR2 (germline): MNHEY, SVGAGI. The trim removed 6 bases at V and 5 bases at J, leaving 10 bases unmatched. The CDR3 nucleotides are TGTGCCAGCAGCCCCAACGGACAGGGGTGGACTGAAGCTTTCTTT. As protein: CASSPNGQGWTEAFF.

This clone was seen just once. The V call is TRBV15, the J call TRBJ2-3; 12 nucleotides match TRBD2. V lost 0 bases to trimming and J lost 3 bases; unmatched junction nucleotides: 4. Germline V CDR1 and CDR2: LNHNV, YYDKDF (reference sequence). This CDR3 is built from 17 residues. The CDR3 region has the DNA TGTGCCACCAGCAGAGATCTAGCGGGGGGGCATACAGATACGCAGTATTTT. Its protein is CATSRDLAGGHTDTQYF.

The chain has TRBV7-2 and TRBJ1-3; a weak D match, TRBD1 (5 bases). There are 15 residues in the CDR3. Germline V CDR1 and CDR2: SGHTA, FQGNSA. V gave up 3 bases and J gave up 4 bases, with 13 bases separating them. The CDR3: CASSFDGTKGNTIYF. Written as DNA, the CDR3 is TGTGCCAGCAGCTTCGACGGGACTAAGGGAAACACCATATATTTT.

This clone appeared once. The J gene is TRBJ2-7, the V gene TRBV5-6; 12 bases are shared with TRBD1. After removal of 4 bases from V and 7 bases from J, the junction contained 6 bases not matched to a gene. The CDR3 length is 14 residues. Germline CDR1 is SGHDT and CDR2 is YYEEEE. This chain's CDR3 is CASSVRDRGQEQYF. DNA of the CDR3: TGTGCCAGCAGCGTCCGGGACAGGGGGCAAGAGCAGTACTTC.

The table lists this clone with many counts. The V call is TRBV28, the J call TRBJ2-7, with D tentatively TRBD2 (5 bases). The V gene lost 2 bases and the J gene lost 6 bases, with 8 bases spanning the gap. This CDR3 has 12 amino acids. The germline gives CDR1 MDHEN, CDR2 SYDVKM. The CDR3 DNA reads TGTGCCAGCAGTTTACCTGGGAGCGAGCAGTACTTC. Protein sequence: CASSLPGSEQYF.

This clone turned up a few times. The V gene is TRBV7-6, the J gene TRBJ2-1; D perhaps matches TRBD1 (6 bases). In germline, CDR1 is SGHVS, CDR2 FNYEAQ. This CDR3 spans 15 amino acids. The germline V and J ends were trimmed by 0 bases and 9 bases, with 15 bases remaining between them. In nucleotides, the CDR3 is TGTGCCAGCAGCTTAGCAACAGGGTCGTCGGGTGAGCAGTTCTTC. Its protein product is CASSLATGSSGEQFF. The whole variable domain, filled in from reference TRBV7-6 and TRBJ2-1, reads GAGVSQSPRYKVTKRGQDVALRCDPISGHVSLYWYRQALGQGPEFLTYFNYEAQQDKSGLPNDRFSAERPEGSISTLTIQRTEQRDSAMYRCASSLATGSSGEQFFGPGTRLTVL.